This TCR beta chain was sequenced in a study of T cell changes during pregnancy in multiple sclerosis. Only in-frame clones appear in the TCRdb table, and some are missing; sequencing was by immunoSEQ multiplex PCR. The table shows 50,000 or so clones, with about 92% occurring only once. The CDR3 is made up of 15 amino acids. The germline V gene encodes CDR1 SGHVS and CDR2 FNYEAQ. Trimming took 3 bases from V and 4 from J, leaving 14 bases between them. This sequence was found in a female donor with multiple sclerosis, enrolled in a pregnancy study. V gene TRBV7-6 combines with J gene TRBJ2-3; D ambiguous. Sequencing used CD4+ T cells from peripheral blood mononuclear cells, obtained after pregnancy. The CDR3 region is CASSFLKTVSDTQYF. The CDR3 DNA follows: TGTGCCAGCAGCTTCCTGAAGACTGTTTCAGATACGCAGTATTTT.